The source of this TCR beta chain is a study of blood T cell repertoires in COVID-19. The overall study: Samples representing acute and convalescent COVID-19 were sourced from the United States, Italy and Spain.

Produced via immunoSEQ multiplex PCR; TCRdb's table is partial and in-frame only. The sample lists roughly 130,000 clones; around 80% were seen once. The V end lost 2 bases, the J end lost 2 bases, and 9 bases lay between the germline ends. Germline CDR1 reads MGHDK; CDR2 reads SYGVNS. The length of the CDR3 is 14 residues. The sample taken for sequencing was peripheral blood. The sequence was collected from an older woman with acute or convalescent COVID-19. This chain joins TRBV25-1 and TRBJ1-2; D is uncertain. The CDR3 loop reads CASSEAVGNYGYTF. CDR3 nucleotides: TGTGCCAGCAGTGAAGCGGTTGGGAACTATGGCTACACCTTC.